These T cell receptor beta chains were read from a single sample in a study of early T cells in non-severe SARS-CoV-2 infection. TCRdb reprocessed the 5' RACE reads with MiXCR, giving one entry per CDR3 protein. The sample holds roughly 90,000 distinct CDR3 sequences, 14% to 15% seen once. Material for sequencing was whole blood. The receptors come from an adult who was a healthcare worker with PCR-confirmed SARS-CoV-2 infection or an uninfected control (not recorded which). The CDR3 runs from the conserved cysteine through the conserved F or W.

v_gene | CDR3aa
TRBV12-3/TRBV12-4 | CASSLPNREAFF
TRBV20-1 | CSAETGDEKLFF
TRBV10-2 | CASSENSGGYTF
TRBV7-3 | CASSPSSGRNTGELFF
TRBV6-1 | CASSDWTGANGANVLTF
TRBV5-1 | CASSSGQGAEKLFF
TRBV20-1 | CSASHPPKEQFF
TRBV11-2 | CASSPSGQSYYGYTF
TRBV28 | CASSLGATDTQYF
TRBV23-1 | CASSQTGDSLSGANVLTF
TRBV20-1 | CSARTGKGTEAFF
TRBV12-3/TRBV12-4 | CASSWGLARSDTQYF
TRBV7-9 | CASSSTRGGAKADTQYF
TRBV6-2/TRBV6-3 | CASSYGTSMGGYTF
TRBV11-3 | CASSEGVFETQYF
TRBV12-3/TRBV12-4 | CASSKQGPLAKNIQYF
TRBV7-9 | CASASEFRVSYGYTF
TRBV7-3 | CASSLKFWGTQYF
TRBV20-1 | CSASRSSLQETQYF
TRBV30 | CAWLGYYGYTF
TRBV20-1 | CSARDAGNTEAFF
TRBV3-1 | CASRQGGFNSPLHF